This T cell receptor beta chain was profiled in a study of T cell responses to AZD1222 COVID-19 vaccine. Points from the study as a whole: Donors were largely white British and mainly female; clonal diversity was possibly underestimated. Seropositive AZD1222 recipients at baseline numbered only five to seven.

Regarding this clone: The target antigen is unknown.

The germline CDR1 and CDR2 sequences are SEHNR and FQNEAQ (reference sequence). V was shortened by 5 bases and J by 5 bases, with 15 bases between the two germline ends. The CDR3 covers 14 residues. Clones were sequenced by immunoSEQ multiplex PCR, and TCRdb holds only the in-frame ones, with some missing. The sample includes 120,000 to 150,000 clones, 80% to 95% of them seen just once. This chain connects TRBV7-9 to TRBJ2-5, with D maybe TRBD2 (6 bases). The material sequenced was peripheral blood, taken 28 days after the second AZD1222 dose. The TCR comes from an adult who received the AZD1222 COVID-19 vaccine. The chain's CDR3 is CASSPPGRKETQYF. For the CDR3, the DNA is TGTGCCAGCAGCCCACCGGGGAGGAAGGAGACCCAGTACTTC.